These 22 T cell receptor beta chains were sequenced from one sample in a study of cytomegalovirus exposure and HLA in healthy donors listed by TCRdb under 2017. The library was obtained by the immunoSEQ multiplex PCR assay. For the multiplex PCR, a mixture combining 60 forward primers for TCR Vbeta segments and 13 reverse primers for TCR Jbeta segments was used. TCRdb's version of the immuneACCESS table is confined to in-frame rearrangements and falls short of the full clone set. An unresolved V gene accounts for under half of the shortfall where checked; the remainder is of unknown origin. The table for this sample shows just over 150,000 clones. The leading ten clones occupy about 2% of the sample. Sequenced material: PBMCs. The source of these receptors is a man younger than 45 in good health and CMV-seronegative.

The chain links TRBV27 to TRBJ2-7, with D possibly being TRBD2 (6 bases). Trimming took 3 bases from V and 7 from J, leaving 16 bases between them. This CDR3 region has 14 residues. Germline-derived CDR1 and CDR2 are MNHEY and SMNVEV (reference sequence). The CDR3 nucleotides are TGTGCCAGCAGTTTGGAGCGGGCCCGGGGGGAGCAGTACTTC. Translating it yields CASSLERARGEQYF.

The V gene is TRBV2, the J gene TRBJ2-7, with D possibly TRBD2 on 5 matching bases. Trimming removed 7 bases at V and 3 bases at J, with 7 bases between. CDR3 length: 11 amino acids. Germline CDR1 is SNHLY and CDR2 is FYNNEI. The CDR3 here is CASTDYYEQYF. Here the CDR3 DNA reads TGTGCCAGCACAGACTACTACGAGCAGTACTTC.

J is TRBJ2-7 and V is TRBV9; 13 positions agree with TRBD2. The V segment lost 3 bases and the J segment 7 bases; nucleotides outside the gene matches: 4. Germline V CDR1 and CDR2: SGDLS, YYNGEE. The CDR3 runs to 14 residues. CDR3 coding DNA: TGTGCCAGCAGCGCAGCGGGACTAGCGGGAGAGCAGTACTTC. Translation: CASSAAGLAGEQYF.

The gene calls are TRBV6-1 and TRBJ2-7; a possible D gene is TRBD1 (6 bases). Germline V CDR1 and CDR2: MNHNS, SASEGT. V was cut by 0 bases and J by 1 base, with 10 bases left in between. The CDR3 extends over 15 amino acids. CDR3 DNA sequence: TGTGCCAGCAGTGAAGCGTGGACAGCTTCCTACGAGCAGTACTTC. It specifies CASSEAWTASYEQYF.

The chain is built from TRBV9 and TRBJ1-3, with 8 bases matching TRBD1. Germline CDR1 is SGDLS and CDR2 is YYNGEE. V was pared by 3 bases and J by 0 bases, with 2 bases of the junction left unmatched. The CDR3 is 15 amino acids. Here the CDR3 reads CASSAGGLSGNTIYF. CDR3 bases: TGTGCCAGCAGCGCAGGGGGCCTCTCTGGAAACACCATATATTTT.

The DNA for the CDR3 is TGCGCCAGCAGCTATGGGGTGGCAGGGCCCATGGCTAACTATGGCTACACCTTC. Translating it yields CASSYGVAGPMANYGYTF. The rearrangement uses TRBV5-1 and TRBJ1-2, with a possible D match to TRBD1 (5 bases). CDR1 SGHRS and CDR2 YFSETQ come from the germline V gene. The length of the CDR3 is 18 residues. V shed 3 bases and J shed 0 bases, with 21 bases lying between them.

The gene calls are TRBV29-1 and TRBJ1-1; tentative D call: TRBD1 (5 bases). V lost 6 bases to trimming and J lost 3 bases, with 14 bases between them. Germline V gene data show CDR1 as SQVTM and CDR2 as ANQGSEA. This CDR3 spans 13 amino acids. CDR3 bases: TGCAGCGTGGAATCAGGGATGTACACTGAAGCTTTCTTT. This encodes CSVESGMYTEAFF. The complete variable domain, with remaining parts taken from reference TRBV29-1 and TRBJ1-1, reads SAVISQKPSRDICQRGTSLTIQCQVDSQVTMMFWYRQQPGQSLTLIATANQGSEATYESGFVIDKFPISRPNLTFSTLTVSNMSPEDSSIYLCSVESGMYTEAFFGQGTRLTVV.

The V call is TRBV27, the J call TRBJ1-1; 8 nucleotides align to TRBD1. The trim removed 3 bases at V and 5 bases at J, leaving 8 bases unmatched. The CDR3 has 15 residues. CDR1 and CDR2 from the germline V gene are MNHEY and SMNVEV (reference sequence). CDR3 DNA: TGTGCCAGCAGTTTTGCCTCCGACAGGGGTACTGAAGCTTTCTTT. It is translated as CASSFASDRGTEAFF.

The chain uses TRBV5-1 and TRBJ1-4; D may be TRBD1 (6 bases). Trimming took off 6 bases at V and 4 bases at J, with 16 bases between the two ends. The CDR3 runs to 15 residues. In germline, CDR1 is SGHRS, CDR2 YFSETQ. This CDR3 reads CASTDNRADNEKLFF. The DNA of the CDR3 is TGCGCCAGCACCGATAACAGGGCAGATAATGAAAAACTGTTTTTT.

The V gene is TRBV5-4, the J gene TRBJ2-3; 14 positions agree with TRBD2. The germline V gene has CDR1 SGHNT and CDR2 YYREEE (reference sequence). The CDR3 extends over 14 amino acids. V lost 7 bases to trimming and J lost 4 bases; unmatched junction nucleotides: 2. The CDR3 is CASRTSGRSDTQYF. CDR3 bases: TGTGCCAGCCGGACTAGCGGGAGGTCAGATACGCAGTATTTT. The whole variable domain, remainder taken from reference TRBV5-4 and TRBJ2-3, is ETGVTQSPTHLIKTRGQQVTLRCSSQSGHNTVSWYQQALGQGPQFIFQYYREEENGRGNFPPRFSGLQFPNYSSELNVNALELDDSALYLCASRTSGRSDTQYFGPGTRLTVL.

V usage is TRBV2 and J usage is TRBJ1-1; no clear D gene. The CDR3 consists of 11 residues. CDR1 and CDR2 (germline): SNHLY, FYNNEI. The ends were cut back, 3 bases at V and 7 bases at J, with 6 bases in the middle. This CDR3 is CASSDSVEAFF. The CDR3 bases are TGTGCCAGCAGTGACAGCGTTGAAGCTTTCTTT.

This rearrangement joins TRBV7-2 to TRBJ2-3, with 13 bases fitting TRBD2. The CDR3 has 15 residues. CDR1 is SGHTA, CDR2 FQGNSA, per germline. Trimming cost V 10 bases and J 5 bases; bases outside gene matches: 9. CDR3: CAILDRTSGRDTQYF. For the CDR3, the DNA is TGTGCCATCTTAGACAGGACTAGCGGGAGAGATACGCAGTATTTT.

The chain has TRBV6-5 and TRBJ1-1, with 8 bases that match TRBD1. The CDR3 extends over 15 amino acids. V lost 2 bases, J lost 5 bases, and 7 bases stayed unmatched. CDR1 and CDR2 (germline): MNHEY, SVGAGI. The CDR3 nucleotides read TGTGCCAGCAGTTACCCTACAGGGGGGAGGACTGAAGCTTTCTTT. Its protein product is CASSYPTGGRTEAFF.

The V and J genes are TRBV29-1 and TRBJ2-3, with TRBD1 matching 7 bases. The CDR3 covers 14 residues. Trimming at V came to 6 bases and at J to 0 bases, leaving 6 bases not matched to a gene. Germline CDR1 is SQVTM and CDR2 is ANQGSEA. The chain's CDR3 is CSVLTGTSTDTQYF. The CDR3, as DNA: TGCAGCGTATTGACAGGGACGAGCACAGATACGCAGTATTTT.

The V call is TRBV6-6, the J call TRBJ2-2; 11 bases are a match to TRBD2. The germline V gene encodes CDR1 MNHNY and CDR2 SVGAGI (reference sequence). With 6 bases clipped from V and 7 bases from J, the junction kept 10 bases outside the gene matches. The CDR3 sequence is 16 residues long. The CDR3 loop reads CASSLLAGALGGELFF. Here the CDR3 DNA reads TGTGCCAGCAGCCTACTAGCGGGAGCCTTAGGCGGGGAGCTGTTTTTT.

The V call is TRBV4-1, the J call TRBJ1-4; TRBD1 matches 8 bases. Germline CDR1 and CDR2: MGHRA and YSYEKL. CDR3 length: 15 residues. The trim removed 3 bases at V and 8 bases at J, leaving 8 bases unmatched. CDR3 residues: CASSQEGQVREKLFF. The CDR3 nucleotides are TGCGCCAGCAGCCAGGAGGGACAGGTTAGAGAAAAACTGTTTTTT.

The V call is TRBV15, the J call TRBJ2-1; 13 bases map to TRBD2. The germline V gene has CDR1 LNHNV and CDR2 YYDKDF (reference sequence). Germline trimming cut 8 bases from V and 3 bases from J; bases unmatched to any gene: 13. The CDR3 is made up of 18 amino acids. CDR3 sequence reads: CATETGTSGIGSYNEQFF. Written as DNA, the CDR3 is TGTGCCACCGAAACCGGGACTAGCGGGATTGGGAGCTACAATGAGCAGTTCTTC. Drawing the rest from reference TRBV15 and TRBJ2-1, the complete variable domain is DAMVIQNPRYQVTQFGKPVTLSCSQTLNHNVMYWYQQKSSQAPKLLFHYYDKDFNNEADTPDNFQSRRPNTSFCFLDIRSPGLGDTAMYLCATETGTSGIGSYNEQFFGPGTRLTVL.

V usage is TRBV4-3 and J usage is TRBJ2-7; D call uncertain. Between the trimmed V and J ends, which lost 0 bases and 6 bases, there was a span of 15 bases. This CDR3 comprises 15 residues. The germline gives CDR1 LGHNA, CDR2 YSLEER. CDR3 in DNA: TGCGCCAGCAGCCAAGATCGCGGAGCTTCCGGCGAGCAGTACTTC. The encoded protein is CASSQDRGASGEQYF.

The chain joins TRBV6-1 to TRBJ2-7; TRBD1 matches 9 bases. The ends lost 0 bases at V and 2 bases at J; junction bases unmatched: 2. The CDR3 sequence is 15 residues long. From germline, CDR1 is MNHNS and CDR2 SASEGT. The CDR3 DNA follows: TGTGCCAGCAGTGAAGCCGGGACAGGGACCTACGAGCAGTACTTC. Translation gives CASSEAGTGTYEQYF.

V gene TRBV7-6 combines with J gene TRBJ2-1, with D possibly being TRBD1 (5 bases). Per germline, CDR1 SGHVS and CDR2 FNYEAQ. The CDR3 contains 15 residues. Deletions cut 5 bases from V and 2 bases from J, with 13 bases between. CDR3 residues: CASSLREGAYNEQFF. The CDR3 coding sequence is TGTGCCAGCAGCCTCAGGGAAGGGGCCTACAATGAGCAGTTCTTC.

This chain joins TRBV2 and TRBJ1-1, with D perhaps TRBD1 (6 bases). This CDR3 has 13 amino acids. CDR1 is SNHLY, CDR2 FYNNEI, per germline. Trimming pared 7 bases from V and 6 bases from J, leaving 15 bases between. The chain's CDR3 is CASTGRGGPEAFF. The CDR3 region has the DNA TGTGCCAGCACCGGAAGGGGGGGCCCTGAAGCTTTCTTT.

CDR3 loop: CAWARDRGTEAFF. In DNA form, the CDR3 reads TGTGCCTGGGCCCGGGACAGGGGGACTGAAGCTTTCTTT. This chain connects TRBV30 to TRBJ1-1; 11 bases fit TRBD1. V trimming: 5 bases; J trimming: 5 bases; junction bases outside the gene matches: 4. The CDR3 spans 13 residues. Germline CDR1 GTSNPN, CDR2 SVGIG (reference sequence).